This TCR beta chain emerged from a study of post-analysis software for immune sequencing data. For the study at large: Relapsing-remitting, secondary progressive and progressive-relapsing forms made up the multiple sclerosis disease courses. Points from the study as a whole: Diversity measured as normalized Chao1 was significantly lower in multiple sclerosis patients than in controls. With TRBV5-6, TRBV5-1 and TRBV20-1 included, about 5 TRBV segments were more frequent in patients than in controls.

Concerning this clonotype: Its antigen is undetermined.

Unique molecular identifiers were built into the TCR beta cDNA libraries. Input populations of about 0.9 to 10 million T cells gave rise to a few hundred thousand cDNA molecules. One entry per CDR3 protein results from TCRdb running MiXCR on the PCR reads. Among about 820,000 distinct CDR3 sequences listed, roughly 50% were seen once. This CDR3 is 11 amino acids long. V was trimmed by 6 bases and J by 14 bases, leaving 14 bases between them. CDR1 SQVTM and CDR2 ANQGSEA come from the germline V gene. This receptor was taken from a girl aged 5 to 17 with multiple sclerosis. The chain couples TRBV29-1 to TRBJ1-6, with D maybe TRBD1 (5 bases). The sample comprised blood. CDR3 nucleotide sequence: TGCAGCGTAATGGACGGGACGACCCTCCACTTT. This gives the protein CSVMDGTTLHF.